One T cell receptor (beta chain) is described in this entry. Germline V gene lookup returns CDR1 MDHEN and CDR2 SYDVKM. The CDR3 extends over 15 amino acids. V was pared by 1 base and J by 1 base, with 11 bases between. In the authors' workflow: Reference gene primer amplification gave nucleated cell count estimates. The assay was immunoSEQ multiplex PCR, and TCRdb's table has in-frame clones only and misses some. Clone size and V and J calls were adopted from that table, with D and trimming inferred from the DNA. The table lists 150,000 or so clones, more than 90% of them singletons. The data stem from a study of blood T cell repertoires in COVID-19. For the study at large: Italy, Spain and the United States were the sources of the convalescent and acute COVID-19 samples. In each case, the material was cDNA or gDNA derived from T cells, B-cell-depleted T cells, or PBMCs.

The V and J genes are TRBV28 and TRBJ2-7; tentatively, D is TRBD1 (7 bases). The TCR originated in a man aged 50-60 years with acute or convalescent COVID-19. Specimen: peripheral blood. The CDR3 coding sequence is TGTGCCAGCAGTTTATTTGCAGGGGGGTCCTACGAGCAGTACGTC. Residues: CASSLFAGGSYEQYV.